A single T cell receptor beta chain is shown here with its context. No antigen is known for it. Profiled with immunoSEQ multiplex PCR; TCRdb holds only in-frame clones, not every one. This sample has some 70,000 clones, with about 88% found just once. The sample belongs to a study of OX40 agonist ivuxolimab in advanced cancers. Study-wide background: Clinicians treated patients with ivuxolimab, an agonistic anti-OX40 (CD134) antibody. Recorded diagnoses for dose-escalation patients were hepatocellular carcinoma, melanoma, renal cell or head and neck cancer.

General study findings and limits: The average count of expanded clones was higher among CD8+ T cells than among CD4+.

Germline V gene data show CDR1 as SGHAT and CDR2 as FQNNGV. V was shortened by 4 bases and J by 7 bases, with 11 bases between the two germline ends. The CDR3 is 12 residues long. V gene TRBV11-2 combines with J gene TRBJ2-7, with D perhaps TRBD1 or TRBD2 (5 bases each). The sequence was obtained from an adult with an advanced solid tumor such as melanoma, head and neck, liver or kidney cancer. The material sequenced was CD4+ or CD8+ T cells sorted from blood, taken in a trial of the OX40 agonist ivuxolimab. The CDR3 coding sequence is TGTGCCAGCAGCTCCTCGGGGCAGGAGCAGTACTTC. Protein product: CASSSSGQEQYF.